Shown below are 15 T cell receptor beta chains from a single sample sequenced in a study of cytomegalovirus exposure and HLA in healthy donors. Measured with immunoSEQ multiplex PCR; TCRdb has only the in-frame clones, and not every one. The sample consists of 65,000 to 70,000 clones, about 91% of them appearing once. Material for sequencing was PBMCs. All receptors derive from a man between 18 and 35 years old in good health and CMV-seronegative.

The chain employs TRBV29-1 and TRBJ2-1, with 9 bases fitting TRBD2. Germline trimming cut 2 bases from V and 2 bases from J; bases unmatched to any gene: 4. In germline, CDR1 is SQVTM, CDR2 ANQGSEA. This CDR3 spans 15 amino acids. CDR3: CSVEMAGGPYNEQFF. As DNA, the CDR3 is TGCAGCGTTGAAATGGCGGGAGGGCCCTACAATGAGCAGTTCTTC.

This clone came up a few times. The chain is built from TRBV9 and TRBJ1-2, with D unclear. With 3 bases removed from V and 11 bases from J, the gap between germline ends came to 17 bases. The V gene's germline CDR1 is SGDLS and CDR2 YYNGEE. The CDR3 totals 13 residues. The CDR3 sequence is CASSAGPLPLYTF. Written as DNA, the CDR3 is TGTGCCAGCAGCGCAGGCCCCCTCCCATTATACACCTTC. Full variable domain (missing parts from reference TRBV9 and TRBJ1-2): DSGVTQTPKHLITATGQRVTLRCSPRSGDLSVYWYQQSLDQGLQFLIQYYNGEERAKGNILERFSAQQFPDLHSELNLSSLELGDSALYFCASSAGPLPLYTFGSGTRLTVV.

V and J are TRBV6-4 and TRBJ2-3, with 10 nucleotides matching TRBD1. The germline V gene has CDR1 MRHNA and CDR2 SNTAGT. Trimming at V came to 2 bases and at J to 4 bases, leaving 0 bases not matched to a gene. The CDR3 spans 14 residues. CDR3 loop: CASSDGQGADTQYF. The DNA for the CDR3 is TGTGCCAGCAGTGACGGACAGGGGGCAGATACGCAGTATTTT.

CDR3 DNA: TGTGCCAGCCGACGAGGAGGAGTCGGGGAGCTGTTTTTT. Amino acids: CASRRGGVGELFF. The J gene is TRBJ2-2, the V gene TRBV5-6; the D gene is possibly TRBD2 (5 bases). Germline-derived CDR1 and CDR2 are SGHDT and YYEEEE. The CDR3 runs to 13 residues. V was shortened by 7 bases and J by 7 bases, with 14 bases between the two germline ends.

Only a few counts were recorded for this clone. The V and J genes are TRBV6-5 and TRBJ1-2; maybe TRBD1 (5 bases). The length of the CDR3 is 14 residues. Trimming pared 5 bases from V and 5 bases from J, leaving 15 bases between. Germline-derived CDR1 and CDR2 are MNHEY and SVGAGI. The chain's CDR3 is CASSTPGAGYGYTF. The CDR3 DNA is TGTGCCAGCAGTACCCCGGGAGCAGGGTATGGCTACACCTTC.

The chain employs TRBV7-2 and TRBJ2-5, with 8 bases lining up with TRBD1. The CDR3 sequence is 16 residues long. J gave up 4 bases and V 5 bases, and 12 bases lay outside the gene matches. From germline, CDR1 is SGHTA and CDR2 FQGNSA. DNA of the CDR3: TGTGCCAGCAGCCCCGGGGACAGGTCAGGTAGAGAGACCCAGTACTTC. Translation: CASSPGDRSGRETQYF.

V usage is TRBV6-1 and J usage is TRBJ1-2, with D hard to call. Trimming left V 2 bases short and J 4 bases short, with 11 bases between. This CDR3 spans 14 amino acids. Germline lookup yields CDR1 MNHNS and CDR2 SASEGT. CDR3 loop: CASSEWEGSYGYTF. Written as DNA, the CDR3 is TGTGCCAGCAGTGAATGGGAGGGAAGCTATGGCTACACCTTC.

This clone appeared once. The junction shows a germline mismatch at one end, possibly a read error. The rearrangement links TRBV4-3 to TRBJ2-7; 11 bases line up with TRBD1. The CDR3 has 15 residues. Germline assignment: CDR1 LGHNA and CDR2 YSLEER. CDR3: CASSQGTGGIDEQYF. CDR3 nucleotides: TGCGCCAGCAGTCAAGGGACAGGGGGAATCGACGAGCAGTACTTC.

This chain joins TRBV19 and TRBJ2-2, with a possible D match to TRBD2 (5 bases). V gave up 7 bases and J gave up 4 bases, with 13 bases separating them. Germline V gives CDR1 LNHDA, CDR2 SQIVND (reference sequence). There are 14 residues in the CDR3. Written as DNA, the CDR3 is TGTGCCAGTACGGAGCGGCGAGGCACCGGGGAGCTGTTTTTT. It specifies CASTERRGTGELFF.

The V gene is TRBV29-1, the J gene TRBJ2-5; 11 nucleotides agree with TRBD2. CDR3 length equals 16 residues. From germline, CDR1 is SQVTM and CDR2 ANQGSEA. V lost 4 bases and J lost 6; bases outside the gene matches: 13. The CDR3 sequence is CSVAASGRFIGKTQYF. The CDR3, as DNA: TGCAGCGTTGCGGCTAGCGGGAGGTTTATCGGAAAGACCCAGTACTTC.

The rearrangement joins TRBV7-2 to TRBJ2-7, with 9 bases that match TRBD1. Germline V lookup: CDR1 SGHTA, CDR2 FQGNSA. This CDR3 comprises 14 residues. The trim removed 3 bases at V and 6 bases at J, leaving 6 bases unmatched. DNA of the CDR3: TGTGCCAGCAGCTTCGTACAGGGGGCATCCGAGCAGTACTTC. It encodes CASSFVQGASEQYF.

This CDR3 is CAWSGATNEKLFF. In nucleotides, the CDR3 is TGTGCCTGGAGCGGAGCAACTAATGAAAAACTGTTTTTT. The V gene is TRBV30, the J gene TRBJ1-4, with D unresolved. The CDR3 spans 13 residues. Germline V gene data show CDR1 as GTSNPN and CDR2 as SVGIG (reference sequence). Trimming cost V 3 bases and J 0 bases, with 5 bases left between them.

The chain couples TRBV6-1 to TRBJ1-5, with TRBD1 identical over 7 bases. The CDR3 sequence is 14 residues long. Trimming removed 4 bases from V and 7 bases from J; junction bases left unmatched: 7. Per the germline V gene, CDR1 is MNHNS and CDR2 is SASEGT. The CDR3 coding sequence is TGTGCCAGCAGTGCGGACAGGCTAACCCAGCCCCAGCATTTT. This sequence encodes CASSADRLTQPQHF.

This clone was seen once. The V call is TRBV7-6, the J call TRBJ1-4; D is possibly TRBD1 (6 bases). Trimming pared 5 bases from V and 10 bases from J, leaving 17 bases between. This CDR3 spans 14 amino acids. CDR1 and CDR2 (germline): SGHVS, FNYEAQ. The CDR3 DNA reads as TGTGCCAGCAGCCAAGGGGGGGACGCCGGAAAACTGTTTTTT. Its protein is CASSQGGDAGKLFF.

This clone was seen a single time. The V gene is TRBV11-2, the J gene TRBJ2-7; unclear D gene. The V and J ends lost 4 bases and 1 base respectively, with 11 bases between them. Looked up from germline, CDR1 is SGHAT and CDR2 is FQNNGV. CDR3 size: 14 residues. The CDR3 reads CASSYRMSSYEQYF. The CDR3 nucleotides are TGTGCCAGCAGCTACAGAATGTCGTCCTACGAGCAGTACTTC.